Below, 28 T cell receptor beta chains from the same sample are listed, as sequenced in a study of blood T cell repertoires in COVID-19. Sequencing used immunoSEQ multiplex PCR; TCRdb keeps in-frame clones, though not all of them. The sample holds around 250,000 clones, around nine tenths seen once. Sequences were obtained from PBMCs or T cells enriched from blood (not recorded which). All receptors derive from a woman aged 45-65 years who had recovered from COVID-19.

This clone was seen only a few times. The V call is TRBV4-3, the J call TRBJ2-2; D gene unclear. CDR1 LGHNA and CDR2 YSLEER come from the germline V gene. V lost 1 base, J lost 2 bases, and 5 bases lay in between. The CDR3 is made up of 14 amino acids. The CDR3 spells CASSQGSNTGELFF. The CDR3, as DNA: TGCGCCAGCAGCCAAGGCAGTAACACCGGGGAGCTGTTTTTT.

The chain combines TRBV28 with TRBJ2-5, with D hard to call. Trimming left V 5 bases short and J 5 bases short, with 6 bases between. Germline V gene lookup returns CDR1 MDHEN and CDR2 SYDVKM. This CDR3 is built from 11 residues. The chain's CDR3 is CASSPRETQYF. The CDR3 coding sequence is TGTGCCAGCAGTCCTAGGGAGACCCAGTACTTC.

The DNA of the CDR3 is TGTGCCAGCAGCGAACTCCGGGACTTAGCCTACGAGCAGTACTTC. This sequence encodes CASSELRDLAYEQYF. V gene TRBV4-2 combines with J gene TRBJ2-7, with a weak D call TRBD2 (6 bases). Germline V gene data show CDR1 as LGHNA and CDR2 as YNFKEQ. This CDR3 comprises 15 residues. V was trimmed by 5 bases and J by 2 bases, leaving 16 bases between them.

This chain connects TRBV29-1 to TRBJ1-3; D call uncertain. Germline CDR1 SQVTM, CDR2 ANQGSEA. V was clipped by 7 bases and J by 0 bases, with 10 bases between them. The length of the CDR3 is 13 residues. The CDR3 region is CSASVYSGNTIYF. The CDR3 DNA is TGCAGCGCCTCAGTGTACTCTGGAAACACCATATATTTT. Full variable domain (missing parts from reference TRBV29-1 and TRBJ1-3): SAVISQKPSRDICQRGTSLTIQCQVDSQVTMMFWYRQQPGQSLTLIATANQGSEATYESGFVIDKFPISRPNLTFSTLTVSNMSPEDSSIYLCSASVYSGNTIYFGEGSWLTVV.

The chain links TRBV5-1 to TRBJ2-7, with TRBD1 identical over 9 bases. V shed 1 base and J 4 bases; nucleotides not matched to a gene: 12. CDR3 length: 17 residues. Germline lookup yields CDR1 SGHRS and CDR2 YFSETQ. The CDR3 DNA reads TGCGCCAGCAGCTTGATCCCGCCGGGACAGGGATTATACGAGCAGTACTTC. Translated: CASSLIPPGQGLYEQYF. The complete variable domain, with remaining parts taken from reference TRBV5-1 and TRBJ2-7, reads KAGVTQTPRYLIKTRGQQVTLSCSPISGHRSVSWYQQTPGQGLQFLFEYFSETQRNKGNFPGRFSGRQFSNSRSEMNVSTLELGDSALYLCASSLIPPGQGLYEQYFGPGTRLTVT.

V usage is TRBV27 and J usage is TRBJ2-1, with 10 bases lining up with TRBD2. This CDR3 is built from 15 residues. From germline, CDR1 is MNHEY and CDR2 SMNVEV (reference sequence). V shed 2 bases, J shed 8 bases, and the junction held 6 bases outside the gene matches. In nucleotides, the CDR3 is TGTGCCAGCAGTTTAAGAGCGGGAGGGTGGTATGAGCAGTTCTTC. The encoded protein is CASSLRAGGWYEQFF.

The chain carries TRBV18 and TRBJ2-2, with D uncertain. Germline loops: CDR1 KGHSH, CDR2 LQKENI. Between the trimmed V and J ends, which lost 0 bases and 5 bases, there was a span of 4 bases. This CDR3 spans 13 amino acids. CDR3 sequence: CASSPPETGELFF. CDR3 nucleotide sequence: TGTGCCAGCTCACCACCGGAGACCGGGGAGCTGTTTTTT.

This clone was detected once. V and J are TRBV3-1 (or the pseudogene TRBV3-2) and TRBJ1-1; 10 bases line up with TRBD1. Trimming cost V 4 bases and J 6 bases; bases outside gene matches: 11. The germline V gene encodes CDR1 LGHDT and CDR2 YNNKEL (reference sequence). CDR3 length equals 16 residues. CDR3 sequence (DNA): TGTGCCAGCAGCCCCCCGACAGGGGGCCGAAACGCTGAAGCTTTCTTT. Its translation is CASSPPTGGRNAEAFF.

This sequence joins TRBV7-9 and TRBJ2-5, with D possibly being TRBD2 (6 bases). CDR1 is SEHNR and CDR2 is FQNEAQ in the germline V gene (reference sequence). With 5 bases removed from V and 0 bases from J, the gap between germline ends came to 10 bases. This CDR3 comprises 14 residues. DNA for the CDR3: TGTGCCAGCAGCCCCACGGGGGACCAAGAGACCCAGTACTTC. It translates to CASSPTGDQETQYF.

The chain carries TRBV27 and TRBJ2-3; 9 bases are shared with TRBD2. This CDR3 has 16 residues. Germline trimming cut 6 bases from V and 2 bases from J; bases unmatched to any gene: 9. Germline lookup yields CDR1 MNHEY and CDR2 SMNVEV (reference sequence). In DNA form, the CDR3 reads TGTGCCAGCAGCTCCAGGACTAGCGAGTACACAGATACGCAGTATTTT. It yields the protein CASSSRTSEYTDTQYF.

This clone was detected only once. This chain uses TRBV19 with TRBJ1-2; no clear D. CDR3 length: 13 residues. Germline V gene sequence: CDR1 LNHDA, CDR2 SQIVND (reference sequence). Trimming took off 3 bases at V and 8 bases at J, with 13 bases between the two ends. CDR3 residues: CASSINGVKGYTF. CDR3 nucleotide sequence: TGTGCCAGTAGTATCAACGGGGTTAAAGGCTACACCTTC.

The rearrangement links TRBV5-4 to TRBJ2-1; weak D call: TRBD1 (5 bases). The CDR3 has 14 amino acids. Germline CDR1 SGHNT, CDR2 YYREEE (reference sequence). Trimming pared 0 bases from V and 6 bases from J, leaving 10 bases between. The CDR3: CASSLDRLGNEQFF. The CDR3, as DNA: TGTGCCAGCAGCTTGGACAGGCTTGGCAATGAGCAGTTCTTC.

The J gene is TRBJ1-4, the V gene TRBV12-5; TRBD1 is a possible D gene (6 bases). This CDR3 region has 11 residues. From germline, CDR1 is LGHNT and CDR2 FRNRAP. The CDR3 loop reads CAGGADEKLFF. CDR3 DNA sequence: TGTGCCGGGGGGGCAGATGAAAAACTGTTTTTT.

The V call is TRBV6-5, the J call TRBJ1-5; TRBD1 matches at 10 bases. Losses at the gene ends were 6 bases for V and 5 bases for J; bases not matched to a gene: 7. The CDR3 totals 15 residues. Germline CDR1 is MNHEY and CDR2 is SVGAGI. DNA for the CDR3: TGTGCCAGCAGCCTTACGGGACAGGGGTATCAGCCCCAGCATTTT. This translates into CASSLTGQGYQPQHF.

This chain's CDR3 is CSASGQLAGGYGEQFF. DNA for the CDR3: TGCAGTGCTAGTGGCCAACTAGCGGGAGGATATGGTGAGCAGTTCTTC. The V gene is TRBV20-1, the J gene TRBJ2-1; TRBD2 matches at 12 bases. Germline V CDR1 and CDR2: DFQATT, SNEGSKA (reference sequence). V lost 3 bases and J lost 9; bases outside the gene matches: 12. The CDR3 has 16 amino acids.

The CDR3 spells CASSLVAGGAYEQYF. As DNA, the CDR3 is TGCGCCAGCAGCTTGGTGGCGGGAGGGGCCTACGAGCAGTACTTC. The rearrangement uses TRBV5-1 and TRBJ2-7; TRBD2 agrees at 9 bases. CDR3 length: 15 residues. Germline V lookup: CDR1 SGHRS, CDR2 YFSETQ. Trimming removed 0 bases from V and 2 bases from J; junction bases left unmatched: 3. Supplemented by reference TRBV5-1 and TRBJ2-7, the full variable domain reads KAGVTQTPRYLIKTRGQQVTLSCSPISGHRSVSWYQQTPGQGLQFLFEYFSETQRNKGNFPGRFSGRQFSNSRSEMNVSTLELGDSALYLCASSLVAGGAYEQYFGPGTRLTVT.

This sequence joins TRBV28 and TRBJ1-3, with D possibly being TRBD1 (6 bases). Trimming removed 5 bases at V and 0 bases at J, with 14 bases between. The CDR3 extends over 16 amino acids. Per germline, CDR1 MDHEN and CDR2 SYDVKM. CDR3 DNA sequence: TGTGCCAGCAGTCGGTCCGTAGGGGGCTCTGGAAACACCATATATTTT. Protein: CASSRSVGGSGNTIYF.

This sequence joins TRBV7-2 and TRBJ2-2; 12 nucleotides line up with TRBD2. In germline, CDR1 is SGHTA, CDR2 FQGNSA. V was clipped by 6 bases and J by 4 bases; unmatched bases: 6. The CDR3 loop spans 16 amino acids. The CDR3 region has the DNA TGTGCCAGCAGACTACTAGCGGGAGGCTCCACCGGGGAGCTGTTTTTT. This codes for CASRLLAGGSTGELFF.

The DNA of the CDR3 is TGTGCCAGCAACCGGGACAGGGATTCACCCCTCCACTTT. Translation: CASNRDRDSPLHF. The V gene is TRBV5-8, the J gene TRBJ1-6, with TRBD1 identical over 9 bases. The CDR3 loop spans 13 amino acids. CDR1 is SGHTS and CDR2 is YDEGEE in the germline V gene. The V segment lost 6 bases and the J segment 8 bases; nucleotides outside the gene matches: 3.

J is TRBJ1-2 and V is TRBV10-3, with D possibly matching TRBD1 (5 bases). Germline V CDR1 and CDR2: ENHRY, SYGVKD. The V gene lost 0 bases and the J gene lost 7 bases, with 12 bases spanning the gap. The CDR3 contains 14 residues. CDR3 protein: CAISESGDGGGYTF. In DNA, the CDR3 is TGTGCCATCAGTGAGTCAGGGGATGGCGGTGGCTACACCTTC.

The genes are TRBV5-4 and TRBJ2-5; 13 bases are shared with TRBD2. This CDR3 has 17 residues. In germline, CDR1 is SGHNT, CDR2 YYREEE (reference sequence). The V segment lost 4 bases and the J segment 5 bases; nucleotides outside the gene matches: 11. CDR3 region: CASSTTTSGRARETQYF. In nucleotides, the CDR3 is TGTGCCAGCAGCACTACCACTAGCGGGAGGGCCCGGGAGACCCAGTACTTC. Looking up the rest from reference TRBV5-4 and TRBJ2-5 gives the full variable domain: ETGVTQSPTHLIKTRGQQVTLRCSSQSGHNTVSWYQQALGQGPQFIFQYYREEENGRGNFPPRFSGLQFPNYSSELNVNALELDDSALYLCASSTTTSGRARETQYFGPGTRLLVL.

The chain has TRBV28 and TRBJ2-7; D possibly corresponds to TRBD1 (6 bases). The CDR3 loop spans 16 amino acids. Trimming removed 5 bases at V and 7 bases at J, with 24 bases between. CDR1 and CDR2 from the germline V gene are MDHEN and SYDVKM. DNA for the CDR3: TGTGCCAGCAGTATTATATCCCATACAGGGTCGGAGGAGCAGTACTTC. Encoded protein: CASSIISHTGSEEQYF.

DNA of the CDR3: TGTGCCAGCAGTTTATCAATCGGGCTAGCCGACACCGGGGAGCTGTTTTTT. Residues: CASSLSIGLADTGELFF. The chain combines TRBV27 with TRBJ2-2; D might be TRBD2 (5 bases). Germline V CDR1 and CDR2: MNHEY, SMNVEV (reference sequence). This CDR3 region has 17 residues. Trimming took off 0 bases at V and 3 bases at J, with 14 bases between the two ends.

The V gene is TRBV5-4, the J gene TRBJ2-5, with 12 bases matching TRBD2. The trim removed 0 bases at V and 4 bases at J, leaving 4 bases unmatched. This CDR3 spans 16 amino acids. Per the germline V gene, CDR1 is SGHNT and CDR2 is YYREEE (reference sequence). Written as DNA, the CDR3 is TGTGCCAGCAGCTTGGCCAAGGGACTAGCGGGAGAGACCCAGTACTTC. This encodes CASSLAKGLAGETQYF. The full variable domain, with the rest looked up from reference TRBV5-4 and TRBJ2-5, is ETGVTQSPTHLIKTRGQQVTLRCSSQSGHNTVSWYQQALGQGPQFIFQYYREEENGRGNFPPRFSGLQFPNYSSELNVNALELDDSALYLCASSLAKGLAGETQYFGPGTRLLVL.

The J gene is TRBJ2-7, the V gene TRBV29-1, with D tentatively TRBD2 (6 bases). CDR1 and CDR2 from the germline V gene are SQVTM and ANQGSEA. V lost 4 bases to trimming and J lost 0 bases, with 10 bases between them. This CDR3 has 13 residues. CDR3: CSVASADSYEQYF. CDR3 in DNA: TGCAGCGTTGCTAGCGCGGACTCCTACGAGCAGTACTTC.

The V and J genes are TRBV2 and TRBJ1-6; unclear D gene. From germline, CDR1 is SNHLY and CDR2 FYNNEI. Deletions cut 8 bases from V and 11 bases from J, with 16 bases between. The CDR3 runs to 13 residues. In DNA, the CDR3 is TGTGCCAGCTTGCGGAAGGAGAGCCCACCCCTCCACTTT. Amino acid sequence: CASLRKESPPLHF.

This clone was seen once. The sample contains more than one DNA sequence encoding this CDR3. The rearrangement joins TRBV28 to TRBJ1-1, with D perhaps TRBD1 (5 bases). Between the trimmed V and J ends, which lost 6 bases and 1 base, there was a span of 6 bases. Germline V gives CDR1 MDHEN, CDR2 SYDVKM. The CDR3 length is 12 residues. The CDR3 loop reads CASSQGNTEAFF. For the CDR3, the DNA is TGTGCCAGCAGCCAGGGGAACACTGAAGCTTTCTTT.

This chain links TRBV19 with TRBJ2-1, with 9 bases aligning to TRBD2. V lost 7 bases and J lost 4; bases outside the gene matches: 2. The length of the CDR3 is 13 residues. Germline V lookup: CDR1 LNHDA, CDR2 SQIVND (reference sequence). The CDR3 protein is CASTSGTYNEQFF. The CDR3 DNA follows: TGTGCCAGTACTAGCGGGACTTACAATGAGCAGTTCTTC. The full variable domain, completed using reference TRBV19 and TRBJ2-1, is DGGITQSPKYLFRKEGQNVTLSCEQNLNHDAMYWYRQDPGQGLRLIYYSQIVNDFQKGDIAEGYSVSREKKESFPLTVTSAQKNPTAFYLCASTSGTYNEQFFGPGTRLTVL.